The entry below describes one T cell receptor beta chain. Its specificity is not known. It was with 60 Vbeta and 13 Jbeta primers that the PCR ran. Sequenced by immunoSEQ multiplex PCR; TCRdb stores in-frame clones only, minus some. The table records approximately 120,000 clones, approximately 80% of them present only once. This record comes from a study of cytomegalovirus exposure and HLA in healthy donors. The germline CDR1 and CDR2 sequences are SGHKS and YYEKEE (reference sequence). The CDR3 spans 13 residues. The V gene lost 4 bases and the J gene lost 5 bases, with 10 bases spanning the gap. Whole-study results and caveats: Later work showed greater clonal expansion in HLA-associated TCR beta chains than in equally common others.

V is TRBV5-5 and J is TRBJ1-5; D may be TRBD1 (5 bases). The sequence was obtained from a woman aged 40 to 50 in good health and CMV-seropositive. What was sequenced was PBMCs. In DNA form, the CDR3 reads TGTGCCAGCAGCCTAAGCAGGGATCAGCCCCAGCATTTT. Translating it yields CASSLSRDQPQHF.